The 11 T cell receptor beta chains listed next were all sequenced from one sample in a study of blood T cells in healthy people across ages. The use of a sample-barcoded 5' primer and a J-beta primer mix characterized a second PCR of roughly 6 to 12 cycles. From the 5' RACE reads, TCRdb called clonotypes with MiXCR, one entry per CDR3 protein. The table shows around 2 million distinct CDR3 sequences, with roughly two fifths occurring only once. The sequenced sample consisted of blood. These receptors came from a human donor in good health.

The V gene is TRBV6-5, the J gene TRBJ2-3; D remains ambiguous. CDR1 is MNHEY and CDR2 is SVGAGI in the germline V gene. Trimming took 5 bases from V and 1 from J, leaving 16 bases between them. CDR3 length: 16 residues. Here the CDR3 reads CASSPGHVVRTDTQYF. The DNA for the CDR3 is TGTGCCAGCAGTCCTGGCCACGTCGTACGCACAGATACGCAGTATTTT.

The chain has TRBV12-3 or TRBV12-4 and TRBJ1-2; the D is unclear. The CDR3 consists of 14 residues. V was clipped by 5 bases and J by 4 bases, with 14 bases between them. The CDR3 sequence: CASSPLAASYGYTF. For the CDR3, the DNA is TGTGCCAGCAGTCCCCTGGCAGCTTCCTATGGCTACACCTTC.

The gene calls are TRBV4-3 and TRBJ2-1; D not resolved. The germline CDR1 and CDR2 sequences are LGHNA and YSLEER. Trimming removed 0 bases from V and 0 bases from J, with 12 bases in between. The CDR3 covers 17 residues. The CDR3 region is CASSQDAQHSSYNEQFF. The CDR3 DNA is TGCGCCAGCAGCCAAGATGCGCAGCATTCCTCCTACAATGAGCAGTTCTTC.

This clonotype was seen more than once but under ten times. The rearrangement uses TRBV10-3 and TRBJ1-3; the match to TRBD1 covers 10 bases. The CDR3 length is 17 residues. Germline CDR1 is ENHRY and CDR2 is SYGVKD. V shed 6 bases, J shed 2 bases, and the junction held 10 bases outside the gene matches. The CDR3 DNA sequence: TGTGCCATCAGCATAACGGACAGGGGGGAAGCTGGAAACACCATATATTTT. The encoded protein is CAISITDRGEAGNTIYF.

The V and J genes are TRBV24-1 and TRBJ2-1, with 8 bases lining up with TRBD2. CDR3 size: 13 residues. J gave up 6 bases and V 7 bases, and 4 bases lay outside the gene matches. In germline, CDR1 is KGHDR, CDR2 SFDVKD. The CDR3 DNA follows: TGTGCCACCAGGTCGGGAGGGATCAATGAGCAGTTCTTC. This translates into CATRSGGINEQFF.

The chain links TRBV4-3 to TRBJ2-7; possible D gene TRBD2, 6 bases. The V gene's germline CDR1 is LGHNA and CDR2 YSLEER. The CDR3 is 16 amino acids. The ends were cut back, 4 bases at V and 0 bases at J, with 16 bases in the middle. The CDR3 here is CASSLRAGLSSYEQYF. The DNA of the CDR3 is TGCGCCAGCAGCCTCCGAGCGGGTTTAAGCTCCTACGAGCAGTACTTC.

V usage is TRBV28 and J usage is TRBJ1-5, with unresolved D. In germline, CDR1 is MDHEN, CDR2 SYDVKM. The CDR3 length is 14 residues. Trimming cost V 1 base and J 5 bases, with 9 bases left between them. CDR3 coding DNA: TGTGCCAGCAGTTTATTCAGGACCCATCAGCCCCAGCATTTT. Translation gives CASSLFRTHQPQHF.

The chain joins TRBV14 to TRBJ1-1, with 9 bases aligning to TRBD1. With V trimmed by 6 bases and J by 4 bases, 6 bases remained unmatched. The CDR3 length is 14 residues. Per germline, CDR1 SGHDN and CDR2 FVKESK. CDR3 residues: CASRARQGVTEAFF. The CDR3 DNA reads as TGTGCCAGCAGAGCAAGACAGGGGGTCACTGAAGCTTTCTTT.

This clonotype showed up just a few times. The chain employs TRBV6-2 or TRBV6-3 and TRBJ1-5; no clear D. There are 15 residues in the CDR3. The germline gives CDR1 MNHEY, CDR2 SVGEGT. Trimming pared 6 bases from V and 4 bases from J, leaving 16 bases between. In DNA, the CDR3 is TGTGCCAGCAGCACCTTGCGAGGAGTAAATCAGCCCCAGCATTTT. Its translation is CASSTLRGVNQPQHF.

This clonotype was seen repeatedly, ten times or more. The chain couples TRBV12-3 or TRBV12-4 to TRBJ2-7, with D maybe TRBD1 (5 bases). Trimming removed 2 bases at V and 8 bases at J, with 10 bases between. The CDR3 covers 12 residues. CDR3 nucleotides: TGTGCCAGCAGTTTACAGGGTGGGCAGCAGTACTTC. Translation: CASSLQGGQQYF.

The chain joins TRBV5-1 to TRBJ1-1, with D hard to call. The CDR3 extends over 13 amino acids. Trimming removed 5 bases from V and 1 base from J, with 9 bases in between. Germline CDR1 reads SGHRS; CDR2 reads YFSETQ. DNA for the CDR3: TGCGCCAGCAGACTGGACTGGAACACTGAAGCTTTCTTT. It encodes CASRLDWNTEAFF.